This T cell receptor (beta chain) was sequenced for a study of T cells after yellow fever vaccination. CDR1 is SGDLS and CDR2 is YYNGEE in the germline V gene. The CDR3 totals 15 residues. The V end was cut by 2 bases, the J end by 4 bases, with 14 bases between. TCR cDNA, made by 5'RACE template switching, carried an added universal primer site and UMIs. In TCRdb, the 5' RACE reads were re-called with MiXCR into one record per CDR3 protein. The table includes roughly 400,000 distinct CDR3 sequences, around 20% detected once. The TCR originated in a man aged 18 to 29 who received the YFV17D yellow fever vaccine. The specimen was PBMCs, collected before the yellow fever booster vaccination. J is TRBJ2-3 and V is TRBV9; D may be TRBD1 (6 bases). The CDR3 is CASSVGHQGADTQYF. The DNA of the CDR3 is TGTGCCAGCAGCGTGGGACACCAAGGGGCAGATACGCAGTATTTT.